These 17 T cell receptor beta chains were all obtained from the same sample, sequenced in a study of cytomegalovirus exposure and HLA in healthy donors. Primers included in the PCR were 60 Vbeta and 13 Jbeta primers. Repertoires were generated with immunoSEQ multiplex PCR, while TCRdb's copy carries only in-frame clones and drops some. The sample holds 150,000 to 200,000 clones, roughly 70% seen once. The sample taken for sequencing was PBMCs. These receptors originate from a woman aged 40 to 55 in good health and CMV-seropositive.

This chain connects TRBV4-2 to TRBJ2-3; D not certain. CDR1 is LGHNA and CDR2 is YNFKEQ in the germline V gene. Trimming removed 0 bases at V and 3 bases at J, with 7 bases between. The CDR3 extends over 14 amino acids. CDR3 DNA sequence: TGTGCCAGCAGCCAAGAAGAGTTGACAGATACGCAGTATTTT. Translated, it gives CASSQEELTDTQYF.

CDR3 amino acids: CASSFISGTVNEKLFF. The CDR3 DNA is TGTGCCAGCAGCTTTATCTCCGGGACAGTTAATGAAAAACTGTTTTTT. This chain uses TRBV5-8 with TRBJ1-4; 7 bases fit TRBD1. CDR3 length: 16 residues. With V trimmed by 2 bases and J by 4 bases, 8 bases remained unmatched. Germline CDR1 is SGHTS and CDR2 is YDEGEE.

V is TRBV4-2 and J is TRBJ2-5; 8 bases agree with TRBD1. The J call may be faulty, since TRBJ2-7 better matches the DNA end. Germline V gene sequence: CDR1 LGHNA, CDR2 YNFKEQ. This CDR3 region has 15 residues. The CDR3 coding sequence is TGTGCCAGCAGCCAAGATACAGGGGGTTACTACGAGCAGTACTTC. Translated: CASSQDTGGYYEQYF.

This chain uses TRBV27 with TRBJ2-1; D perhaps matches TRBD2 (5 bases). Looked up from germline, CDR1 is MNHEY and CDR2 is SMNVEV (reference sequence). The CDR3 runs 17 residues. V was clipped by 0 bases and J by 4 bases, with 16 bases between them. CDR3 protein: CASSLSTSSVVYNEQFF. CDR3 coding DNA: TGTGCCAGCAGTTTATCTACTAGTTCGGTGGTGTACAATGAGCAGTTCTTC.

This clone was detected ten times or more. This sequence joins TRBV10-3 and TRBJ1-1, with a possible D match to TRBD1 (5 bases). There are 15 residues in the CDR3. V was trimmed by 4 bases and J by 1 base, leaving 13 bases between them. Germline-derived CDR1 and CDR2 are ENHRY and SYGVKD. The DNA for the CDR3 is TGTGCCATCAGTGCAGGACACCGCTGGAACACTGAAGCTTTCTTT. Translating gives CAISAGHRWNTEAFF.

The chain combines TRBV2 with TRBJ1-6; D remains unclear. Trimming shortened V by 6 bases and J by 6 bases, and 12 bases separated the two germline ends. From germline, CDR1 is SNHLY and CDR2 FYNNEI. This CDR3 comprises 14 residues. The CDR3, as DNA: TGTGCCAGCAGGGCGCCGGGTGGTAATTCACCCCTCCACTTT. As protein: CASRAPGGNSPLHF. The full variable domain, with the rest looked up from reference TRBV2 and TRBJ1-6, is EPEVTQTPSHQVTQMGQEVILRCVPISNHLYFYWYRQILGQKVEFLVSFYNNEISEKSEIFDDQFSVERPDGSNFTLKIRSTKLEDSAMYFCASRAPGGNSPLHFGNGTRLTVT.

In this sample, this clone turned up a few times. The chain has TRBV23-1 and TRBJ1-5; 7 nucleotides line up with TRBD1. TRBV23-1 has ORF status, its function being uncertain. The CDR3 sequence is 13 residues long. V was pared by 3 bases and J by 6 bases, with 2 bases of the junction left unmatched. The CDR3 is CASSQTGCQPQHF. The CDR3 nucleotides read TGCGCCAGCAGTCAGACAGGGTGTCAGCCCCAGCATTTT.

V and J are TRBV29-1 and TRBJ2-3; weak D call: TRBD2 (5 bases). Germline-derived CDR1 and CDR2 are SQVTM and ANQGSEA. The CDR3 extends over 14 amino acids. V was clipped by 5 bases and J by 5 bases, with 17 bases between them. The CDR3: CSVTSGVGLDTQYF. The CDR3 DNA follows: TGCAGCGTTACGTCCGGGGTGGGCTTAGATACGCAGTATTTT.

V and J are TRBV4-1 and TRBJ1-2; tentatively, D is TRBD1 (5 bases). The V end lost 1 base, the J end lost 3 bases, and 9 bases lay between the germline ends. The CDR3 spans 14 residues. The V gene's germline CDR1 is MGHRA and CDR2 YSYEKL. The CDR3 bases are TGCGCCAGCAGCCAAGTGGGAGGGGACTATGGCTACACCTTC. This translates into CASSQVGGDYGYTF.

V is TRBV19 and J is TRBJ2-3, with 12 bases identical to TRBD2. Germline values: CDR1 LNHDA, CDR2 SQIVND (reference sequence). The CDR3 is 18 residues long. With 6 bases clipped from V and 2 bases from J, the junction kept 12 bases outside the gene matches. CDR3 in amino acids: CASSKYTSSGGATDTQYF. As DNA, the CDR3 is TGTGCCAGTAGCAAATATACCTCTAGCGGGGGGGCCACAGATACGCAGTATTTT.

Points on this clone: The identical CDR3 is also encoded by other nucleotide sequences in the sample. V gene TRBV4-3 combines with J gene TRBJ1-5; D unclear. Germline CDR1 LGHNA, CDR2 YSLEER. The V end was cut by 0 bases, the J end by 2 bases, with 5 bases between. CDR3 length equals 14 residues. The DNA for the CDR3 is TGCGCCAGCAGCCAAGATTCGGGCAATCAGCCCCAGCATTTT. It is translated as CASSQDSGNQPQHF.

The chain is built from TRBV28 and TRBJ1-3; 8 bases line up with TRBD1. J gave up 8 bases and V 6 bases, and 9 bases lay outside the gene matches. CDR1 MDHEN and CDR2 SYDVKM come from the germline V gene. CDR3 length: 14 residues. CDR3 sequence (DNA): TGTGCCAGCAGCTCAGGACAGGGTTTGTACACCATATATTTT. Translated, it gives CASSSGQGLYTIYF.

This chain joins TRBV2 and TRBJ1-2; a weak D match, TRBD1 (5 bases). The CDR3 has 14 residues. CDR1 and CDR2 from the germline V gene are SNHLY and FYNNEI. Deletions cut 1 base from V and 9 bases from J, with 15 bases between. The CDR3 here is CASSEEVKQGRYTF. In DNA, the CDR3 is TGTGCCAGCAGTGAAGAAGTTAAGCAGGGTCGCTACACCTTC.

In DNA, the CDR3 is TGTGCCAGCAGCACGGGACTGCGGGGCCGCGAGCAGTACTTC. Translated: CASSTGLRGREQYF. The rearrangement uses TRBV9 and TRBJ2-7; TRBD2 is a possible D gene (6 bases). Germline V gene sequence: CDR1 SGDLS, CDR2 YYNGEE. V dropped 4 bases and J dropped 6 bases, with 17 bases sitting between them. The CDR3 spans 14 residues.

This clone was recorded a few times. Sequence at one end of the junction differs from germline and may be a read error. The J gene is TRBJ2-7, the V gene TRBV4-2; 8 bases are a match to TRBD1. CDR1 and CDR2 (germline): LGHNA, YNFKEQ. The CDR3 consists of 13 residues. CDR3 residues: CASSGTGTGSMNF. CDR3 DNA: TGTGCCAGCAGTGGGACGGGGACAGGTTCCATGAACTTC.

This rearrangement joins TRBV7-2 to TRBJ2-3, with 7 bases identical to TRBD2. Per the germline V gene, CDR1 is SGHTA and CDR2 is FQGNSA. Trimming cost V 11 bases and J 1 base; bases outside gene matches: 9. The CDR3 has 14 residues. The chain's CDR3 is CAGGSGLGTDTQYF. The CDR3 nucleotides read TGTGCCGGGGGTAGCGGGTTGGGCACAGATACGCAGTATTTT.

This chain uses TRBV10-3 with TRBJ1-2; weak D call: TRBD1 (6 bases). The CDR3 runs 14 residues. The germline CDR1 and CDR2 sequences are ENHRY and SYGVKD. The V gene lost 8 bases and the J gene lost 3 bases, with 16 bases spanning the gap. CDR3 DNA sequence: TGTGCCATCCCGAACGGGGGGCTCGACTATGGCTACACCTTC. This codes for CAIPNGGLDYGYTF.